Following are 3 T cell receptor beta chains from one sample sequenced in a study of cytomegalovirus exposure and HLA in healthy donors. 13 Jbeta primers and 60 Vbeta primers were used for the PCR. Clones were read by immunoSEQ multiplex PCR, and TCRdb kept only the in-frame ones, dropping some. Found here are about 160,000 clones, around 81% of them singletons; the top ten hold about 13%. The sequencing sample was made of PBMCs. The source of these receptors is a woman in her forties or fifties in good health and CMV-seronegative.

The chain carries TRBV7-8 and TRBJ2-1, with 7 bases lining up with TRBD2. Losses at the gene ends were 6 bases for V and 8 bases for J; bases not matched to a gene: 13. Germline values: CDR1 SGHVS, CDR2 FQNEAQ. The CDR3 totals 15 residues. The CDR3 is CASRLRDALADEQFF. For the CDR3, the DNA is TGTGCCAGCAGGCTCCGGGACGCCCTAGCGGATGAGCAGTTCTTC.

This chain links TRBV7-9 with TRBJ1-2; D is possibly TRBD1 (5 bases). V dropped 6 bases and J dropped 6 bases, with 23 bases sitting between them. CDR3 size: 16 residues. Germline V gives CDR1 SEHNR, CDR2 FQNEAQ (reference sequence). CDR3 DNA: TGTGCCAGCAGAACCTCTGTGGGGCAGTCCATAGATGGCTACACCTTC. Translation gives CASRTSVGQSIDGYTF.

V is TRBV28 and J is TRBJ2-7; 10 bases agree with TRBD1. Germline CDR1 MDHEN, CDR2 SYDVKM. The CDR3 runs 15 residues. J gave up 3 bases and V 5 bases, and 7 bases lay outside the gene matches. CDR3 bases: TGTGCCAGCAGTCCCTGGACAGGGGGGGACTACGAGCAGTACTTC. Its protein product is CASSPWTGGDYEQYF.